This T cell receptor (beta chain) was found in a study of blood T cell repertoires in COVID-19. The method was immunoSEQ multiplex PCR; TCRdb's version includes in-frame clones alone and lacks a portion of them. Among 250,000 to 350,000 clones listed, 80% to 90% were seen once. Germline V lookup: CDR1 SGHDT, CDR2 YYEEEE. Between the trimmed V and J ends, which lost 0 bases and 5 bases, there was a span of 12 bases. The CDR3 length is 14 residues. The sequencing sample was made of peripheral blood. This TCR was sampled from a woman between 45 and 60 years old with COVID-19, enrolled during active disease. The chain joins TRBV5-6 to TRBJ2-7; D not certain. The CDR3 nucleotides are TGTGCCAGCAGCTTGGGTAGAGGCTCTCACGAGCAGTACTTC. Encoded protein: CASSLGRGSHEQYF.